The 15 T cell receptor beta chains listed next were all sequenced from one sample in a study of identical twins. MiXCR, run by TCRdb on the 5' RACE reads, gives a single entry per CDR3 protein. The sample shows under 350,000 distinct CDR3 sequences, nearly 9.5% of them seen only once. This sample was also put to use in a study of yellow fever vaccine responses in identical twins.

The specimen sequenced was CD8+ T cells sorted from blood. Source of these receptors: a young woman in good health.

This clonotype has a handful of counts. The chain links TRBV7-2 to TRBJ2-5, with 8 positions matching TRBD1. Germline CDR1 reads SGHTA; CDR2 reads FQGNSA. V trimming: 5 bases; J trimming: 5 bases; junction bases outside the gene matches: 10. The CDR3 length is 15 residues. DNA of the CDR3: TGTGCCAGCAGCCCAGGACAGGGCGGATTCGAGACCCAGTACTTC. It is translated as CASSPGQGGFETQYF.

This clonotype was detected ten times or more. V usage is TRBV7-3 and J usage is TRBJ2-2; D gene unclear. The CDR3 length is 14 residues. Looked up from germline, CDR1 is SGHTA and CDR2 is FQGTGA. Trimming pared 6 bases from V and 1 base from J, leaving 9 bases between. Written as DNA, the CDR3 is TGTGCCAGCAGTATGTGGGGGAACACCGGGGAGCTGTTTTTT. This sequence encodes CASSMWGNTGELFF.

The rearrangement uses TRBV5-1 and TRBJ2-5; D remains unclear. Trimming took off 0 bases at V and 2 bases at J, with 14 bases between the two ends. The CDR3 consists of 16 residues. The germline V gene encodes CDR1 SGHRS and CDR2 YFSETQ. The chain's CDR3 is CASSLAVGLYQETQYF. DNA for the CDR3: TGCGCCAGCAGCTTGGCCGTTGGGCTTTATCAAGAGACCCAGTACTTC.

Concerning this clonotype itself: A clone one base away is much larger, so this may be a read error. Likely a read error: the CDR3 ends without its conserved phenylalanine or tryptophan. This chain uses TRBV25-1 with TRBJ2-7; 7 positions agree with TRBD1. CDR3 length equals 14 residues. Germline V gene sequence: CDR1 MGHDK, CDR2 SYGVNS. Written as DNA, the CDR3 is TGTGCTACATCCAGGACAGGCTCCACCTACGAGCAGTACTCC. This sequence encodes CATSRTGSTYEQYS.

The chain carries TRBV28 and TRBJ2-5, with D possibly TRBD1 on 5 matching bases. Deletions cut 6 bases from V and 4 bases from J, with 15 bases between. The length of the CDR3 is 14 residues. Germline values: CDR1 MDHEN, CDR2 SYDVKM. This chain's CDR3 is CASSYRLMGETQYF. CDR3 coding DNA: TGTGCCAGCAGCTACAGGTTGATGGGAGAGACCCAGTACTTC. The full variable domain, its missing parts supplied by reference TRBV28 and TRBJ2-5, is DVKVTQSSRYLVKRTGEKVFLECVQDMDHENMFWYRQDPGLGLRLIYFSYDVKMKEKGDIPEGYSVSREKKERFSLILESASTNQTSMYLCASSYRLMGETQYFGPGTRLLVL.

The chain employs TRBV30 and TRBJ1-5, with unresolved D. V was shortened by 4 bases and J by 2 bases, with 15 bases between the two germline ends. CDR3 size: 15 residues. CDR1 GTSNPN and CDR2 SVGIG come from the germline V gene (reference sequence). CDR3 bases: TGTGCCTGGAACAATTGGGGAGGTGGCAATCAGCCCCAGCATTTT. This sequence encodes CAWNNWGGGNQPQHF.

This clonotype has at least ten counts. The gene calls are TRBV15 and TRBJ2-7; D gene unclear. Looked up from germline, CDR1 is LNHNV and CDR2 is YYDKDF (reference sequence). Trimming shortened V by 5 bases and J by 3 bases, and 11 bases separated the two germline ends. The CDR3 has 13 amino acids. CDR3 bases: TGTGCCACCAGCCACGACGTATTCTACGAGCAGTACTTC. It is translated as CATSHDVFYEQYF.

The chain is built from TRBV5-6 and TRBJ2-1, with 9 bases identical to TRBD2. J was trimmed by 0 bases and V by 4 bases; bases with no gene match: 2. CDR1 and CDR2 (germline): SGHDT, YYEEEE. The CDR3 runs to 15 residues. The CDR3 bases are TGTGCCAGCAGCGCGGGGGGGAGCTCCTACAATGAGCAGTTCTTC. As protein: CASSAGGSSYNEQFF.

V gene TRBV20-1 combines with J gene TRBJ2-7; D possibly corresponds to TRBD2 (7 bases). CDR1 is DFQATT and CDR2 is SNEGSKA in the germline V gene (reference sequence). The CDR3 runs 15 residues. V gave up 0 bases and J gave up 3 bases, with 15 bases separating them. The CDR3 DNA reads as TGCAGTGCTAGAGATTTGGGGGGGCCCCACTACGAGCAGTACTTC. Translating gives CSARDLGGPHYEQYF.

This clonotype was seen only a few times. V and J are TRBV7-9 and TRBJ1-2; D not certain. The germline V and J ends were trimmed by 11 bases and 3 bases, with 7 bases remaining between them. This CDR3 region has 10 residues. From germline, CDR1 is SEHNR and CDR2 FQNEAQ (reference sequence). The CDR3 reads CALEDYGYTF. The CDR3 DNA reads as TGTGCCTTGGAGGACTATGGCTACACCTTC.

In its sample, this clonotype was seen many times. The chain is built from TRBV5-1 and TRBJ2-3; D unresolved. CDR1 is SGHRS, CDR2 YFSETQ, per germline. Trimming removed 0 bases from V and 2 bases from J, with 7 bases in between. CDR3 length: 14 residues. In DNA form, the CDR3 reads TGCGCCAGCAGCTTGGGACTGATCACAGATACGCAGTATTTT. Residues: CASSLGLITDTQYF.

This clonotype has ten or more counts. This rearrangement joins TRBV29-1 to TRBJ2-1; TRBD2 agrees at 8 bases. CDR3 length equals 15 residues. Germline CDR1 is SQVTM and CDR2 is ANQGSEA. V was clipped by 0 bases and J by 6 bases; unmatched bases: 7. CDR3 nucleotides: TGCAGCGTTGAAGACCGACTAGCGTCTGTCAATGAGCAGTTCTTC. Translated, it gives CSVEDRLASVNEQFF.

There are a few counts of this clonotype. This chain uses TRBV7-9 with TRBJ1-5; 7 bases fit TRBD1. Germline CDR1 reads SEHNR; CDR2 reads FQNEAQ (reference sequence). The V segment lost 4 bases and the J segment 0 bases; nucleotides outside the gene matches: 6. This CDR3 has 16 amino acids. The CDR3 DNA reads as TGTGCCAGCAGCTGGGCCGGGACAGATAGCAATCAGCCCCAGCATTTT. Protein sequence: CASSWAGTDSNQPQHF.

The gene calls are TRBV7-9 and TRBJ2-7; 7 positions match TRBD2. This CDR3 region has 14 residues. Trimming removed 5 bases from V and 5 bases from J; junction bases left unmatched: 9. Germline V gene lookup returns CDR1 SEHNR and CDR2 FQNEAQ (reference sequence). The CDR3 is CASSPAGSRDEQYF. The CDR3 nucleotides read TGTGCCAGCAGCCCAGCGGGGTCTCGCGACGAGCAGTACTTC.

CDR3 loop: CAISESDQREETQYF. Here the CDR3 DNA reads TGTGCCATCAGTGAGTCCGACCAGCGAGAAGAGACCCAGTACTTC. This chain links TRBV10-3 with TRBJ2-5; D gene ambiguous. V dropped 0 bases and J dropped 3 bases, with 11 bases sitting between them. The CDR3 length is 15 residues. In germline, CDR1 is ENHRY, CDR2 SYGVKD.